This T cell receptor beta chain was profiled in a study of blood T cell repertoires in COVID-19 (dated by TCRdb to 2018 to 2021). General notes on the study: Collaborator samples came from the United States, Italy and Spain and covered acute and convalescent phases of COVID-19. The material from the prospective study consisted of cDNA or gDNA derived from T cells, B-cell-depleted T cells, or PBMCs. Where HLA class I and class II types were available, the types were taken from metadata supplied by the sample provider, not from assay-based typing. The dataset comprised deeply sampled blood TCRbeta repertoires from subjects exposed to, actively infected with, or recovered from COVID-19. Samples came from the ongoing ImmuneRACE study (first 160 participants) plus 1,254 subjects from 6 global collaborators. Nearly every sample came with metadata listing a de-identified subject ID, COVID-19 status, age in years and sex. A freely available public database, intended as a resource for researchers studying the immune response to SARS-CoV-2, is where the repertoires were released.

Another Seattle source contributed samples from volunteer blood donors who had recovered from COVID-19. Collaborating institutions collected whole blood in K2EDTA tubes following their own protocols. For TCRbeta analysis, collaborators shipped samples as frozen whole blood, isolated PBMCs, or DNA extracted from either of those sample types. On this clone: Its antigen is currently not known. Qualities for individual bases were not recorded, and no much larger clone is one base off.

The immunoSEQ Assay, a bias-controlled multiplex PCR, was used to amplify TCRbeta CDR3 regions from genomic DNA. For the original study's pipeline: Within the assay, amplification of reference gene primers was used to estimate how many nucleated cells each sample contained. Sequence reads were collapsed and filtered to measure the absolute abundance of every unique TCRbeta CDR3 rearrangement. For each sample, productive Simpson clonality was calculated by taking the square root of Simpson's diversity index across productive rearrangements. TCRdb stores this immuneACCESS table with in-frame sequences only. Part of the clones is absent; in the studies checked, under half of the shortfall reflects unresolved V genes, and no reason is known for the rest. Clone size and V and J calls were adopted from that table, with D and trimming inferred from the DNA. The sample table lists under 200,000 clones, roughly 87% of them with a count of one. Roughly 4% of the sample goes to the ten largest clones.

V is cut back by 3 bases and J by 0 bases, with 4 bases in the junction unmatched. The CDR1 and CDR2 encoded by the germline V gene are KGHSH and LQKENI. The CDR3 spans 17 residues, from the cysteine through the phenylalanine. Left in the record is the CDR3 DNA by itself, 51 bases read in frame from the first base. What the research found in general, with its limitations: Clinical and demographic metadata were provided uncurated, with the amount varying by source and participant.

The sample was peripheral blood. The chain links TRBV18 with TRBJ1-6; the central 8 bases match TRBD1. The TCR comes from an older woman who had recovered from COVID-19. The CDR3 corresponds to CASSPGQVSSYNSPLHF. The nucleotide sequence is TGTGCCAGCTCACCGGGACAGGTTAGCTCCTATAATTCACCCCTCCACTTT.